This T cell receptor (beta chain) derives from a study of blood T cell repertoires in COVID-19. Study at large: PBMCs, B-cell-depleted T cells, or T cells were the source of the cDNA or gDNA that made up the material.

This clone was observed a handful of times. Germline V gene lookup returns CDR1 SGHTA and CDR2 FQGTGA. The germline V and J ends were trimmed by 9 bases and 2 bases, with 7 bases remaining between them. There are 11 residues in the CDR3. In the authors' workflow: Estimated nucleated cell counts came from reference gene primer amplification. Method: immunoSEQ multiplex PCR; TCRdb's copy keeps in-frame clones and lacks some. That table is the source of V, J and clone size, and D and trimming were worked out from the DNA. The repertoire includes about 200,000 clones, roughly 87% of them detected once, and 20% to 25% sits in the top ten.

The rearrangement links TRBV7-3 to TRBJ1-2; a possible D gene is TRBD1 (5 bases). The sequenced material came from peripheral blood. This clonotype originated in a man in his sixties with active or convalescent COVID-19. As DNA, the CDR3 is TGTGCCAGTGGGGGGAACTATGGCTACACCTTC. Its protein product is CASGGNYGYTF.